What follows are 24 T cell receptor beta chains derived from one specimen sequenced in a study of response to subunit inactivated influenza vaccine. TCRdb independently ran MiXCR on the RT-PCR reads; one entry per CDR3 protein. Of some 800,000 distinct CDR3 sequences in the sample, 21% were seen once. Specimen: PBMCs from blood, collected around 5 days after vaccination. All receptors derive from a man between 45 and 60 years old who received an inactivated influenza vaccine.

This clonotype came up a few times. V is TRBV10-3 and J is TRBJ2-6; D possibly corresponds to TRBD2 (6 bases). Trimming shortened V by 7 bases and J by 0 bases, and 7 bases separated the two germline ends. The CDR3 is 14 residues long. In germline, CDR1 is ENHRY, CDR2 SYGVKD. The chain's CDR3 is CAITGDSGANVLTF. Written as DNA, the CDR3 is TGTGCCATCACGGGAGACTCTGGGGCCAACGTCCTGACTTTC.

The chain couples TRBV2 to TRBJ2-5; D perhaps matches TRBD1 (6 bases). The CDR3 spans 16 residues. The V and J ends lost 3 bases and 5 bases respectively, with 19 bases between them. Germline loops: CDR1 SNHLY, CDR2 FYNNEI. The CDR3 DNA reads TGTGCCAGCAGTGATGCCGTGGCAGGGGAGCAGGAGACCCAGTACTTC. Its protein is CASSDAVAGEQETQYF. Drawing the rest from reference TRBV2 and TRBJ2-5, the complete variable domain is EPEVTQTPSHQVTQMGQEVILRCVPISNHLYFYWYRQILGQKVEFLVSFYNNEISEKSEIFDDQFSVERPDGSNFTLKIRSTKLEDSAMYFCASSDAVAGEQETQYFGPGTRLLVL.

This rearrangement joins TRBV10-3 to TRBJ2-1; the D is unclear. The V gene lost 7 bases and the J gene lost 5 bases, with 12 bases spanning the gap. Germline loops: CDR1 ENHRY, CDR2 SYGVKD. This CDR3 spans 13 amino acids. This CDR3 is CAIMVNSNNEQFF. For the CDR3, the DNA is TGTGCCATCATGGTTAACAGCAACAATGAGCAGTTCTTC.

This clonotype has more than one count but fewer than ten. V is TRBV5-1 and J is TRBJ2-2; unclear D gene. V lost 1 base and J 3 bases, leaving 7 bases between the germline ends. The length of the CDR3 is 14 residues. Germline V gene data show CDR1 as SGHRS and CDR2 as YFSETQ. This CDR3 is CASSLFVDTGELFF. In nucleotides, the CDR3 is TGCGCCAGCAGCTTGTTCGTGGACACCGGGGAGCTGTTTTTT.

This clonotype was seen a handful of times. This sequence joins TRBV20-1 and TRBJ1-1; no clear D. CDR1 DFQATT and CDR2 SNEGSKA come from the germline V gene (reference sequence). V was clipped by 1 base and J by 0 bases, with 9 bases between them. The CDR3 runs to 14 residues. Written as DNA, the CDR3 is TGCAGTGCTAGAGTGGGCGGAGTGAACACTGAAGCTTTCTTT. This encodes CSARVGGVNTEAFF.

This clonotype was observed a handful of times. V is TRBV5-6 and J is TRBJ2-1; 10 positions match TRBD2. This CDR3 is built from 16 residues. Trimming removed 0 bases from V and 4 bases from J; junction bases left unmatched: 4. The germline V gene has CDR1 SGHDT and CDR2 YYEEEE. The DNA for the CDR3 is TGTGCCAGCAGCTTGGAAAGCGGGGGGGCGTACAATGAGCAGTTCTTC. Its translation is CASSLESGGAYNEQFF.

The rearrangement uses TRBV27 and TRBJ1-5; D remains unclear. The CDR3 contains 14 residues. CDR1 and CDR2 from the germline V gene are MNHEY and SMNVEV (reference sequence). The ends were cut back, 3 bases at V and 5 bases at J, with 11 bases in the middle. CDR3 sequence (DNA): TGTGCCAGCAGTTTGGACCCCTCGTATCAGCCCCAGCATTTT. As protein: CASSLDPSYQPQHF.

The rearrangement uses TRBV4-2 and TRBJ1-5; 10 bases line up with TRBD1. Germline V gene lookup returns CDR1 LGHNA and CDR2 YNFKEQ. With 0 bases clipped from V and 8 bases from J, the junction kept 4 bases outside the gene matches. The CDR3 has 15 amino acids. CDR3 amino acids: CASSQESDRGEPQHF. The CDR3 DNA follows: TGTGCCAGCAGCCAAGAATCGGACAGGGGGGAGCCCCAGCATTTT.

The table lists this clonotype with a few counts. The genes are TRBV4-2 and TRBJ1-3; D is ambiguous. The germline CDR1 and CDR2 sequences are LGHNA and YNFKEQ. This CDR3 contains 16 residues. V was pared by 0 bases and J by 0 bases, with 9 bases between. For the CDR3, the DNA is TGTGCCAGCAGCCAAGAAGGGCCTCTCTCTGGAAACACCATATATTTT. It is translated as CASSQEGPLSGNTIYF.

There are a few counts of this clonotype. This chain connects TRBV7-2 to TRBJ2-2; TRBD1 matches 8 bases. From germline, CDR1 is SGHTA and CDR2 FQGNSA. V trimming: 6 bases; J trimming: 4 bases; junction bases outside the gene matches: 10. There are 16 residues in the CDR3. The CDR3 loop is CASSPITGGVTGELFF. CDR3 DNA sequence: TGTGCCAGCAGTCCTATAACAGGGGGAGTCACCGGGGAGCTGTTTTTT.

The table lists this clonotype with a few counts. The rearrangement links TRBV4-1 to TRBJ2-5, with a tentative D call TRBD2 (6 bases). Trimming cost V 1 base and J 5 bases, with 11 bases left between them. This CDR3 spans 14 amino acids. Looked up from germline, CDR1 is MGHRA and CDR2 is YSYEKL. CDR3 DNA: TGCGCCAGCAGCCAAGCTCGGGGGAAGGAGACCCAGTACTTC. Translation: CASSQARGKETQYF.

CDR3 bases: TGTGCCAGCAGTCAAGACCGGGACAGAAGTGAGCAGTTCTTC. This codes for CASSQDRDRSEQFF. The chain recombines TRBV6-1 with TRBJ2-1, with 7 bases fitting TRBD1. After removal of 5 bases from V and 9 bases from J, the junction contained 10 bases not matched to a gene. CDR1 is MNHNS, CDR2 SASEGT, per germline. The CDR3 runs 14 residues.

The chain has TRBV25-1 and TRBJ2-2; no definite D call. Trimming left V 2 bases short and J 2 bases short, with 6 bases between. The CDR3 extends over 14 amino acids. CDR1 MGHDK and CDR2 SYGVNS come from the germline V gene. CDR3 region: CASSELGNTGELFF. The CDR3 nucleotides read TGTGCCAGCAGTGAACTGGGAAACACCGGGGAGCTGTTTTTT.

The chain has TRBV5-1 and TRBJ2-5; TRBD1 might be the D (8 bases). Germline assignment: CDR1 SGHRS and CDR2 YFSETQ. Trimming left V 4 bases short and J 5 bases short, with 18 bases between. The CDR3 covers 15 residues. The CDR3 DNA is TGCGCCAGCAGCCGCAGGACAGGGAGGGAGGAGACCCAGTACTTC. Its translation is CASSRRTGREETQYF.

This clonotype occurred a few times. The rearrangement links TRBV7-2 to TRBJ2-3; TRBD2 matches at 8 bases. Germline CDR1 reads SGHTA; CDR2 reads FQGNSA. Trimming cost V 4 bases and J 5 bases; bases outside gene matches: 8. This CDR3 has 15 residues. The CDR3 region is CASSSGGVWGDTQYF. Here the CDR3 DNA reads TGTGCCAGCAGCTCCGGGGGGGTCTGGGGAGATACGCAGTATTTT.

The rearrangement links TRBV10-2 to TRBJ2-7; 9 bases map to TRBD1. This CDR3 is built from 19 residues. Germline assignment: CDR1 WSHSY and CDR2 SAAADI. The trim removed 6 bases at V and 0 bases at J, leaving 18 bases unmatched. This CDR3 is CASREHPGQGDSSSYEQYF. CDR3 nucleotide sequence: TGCGCCAGCAGGGAGCACCCGGGACAGGGCGATTCGAGCTCCTACGAGCAGTACTTC.

The chain employs TRBV27 and TRBJ2-7, with TRBD1 matching over 8 bases. The CDR3 consists of 15 residues. V lost 5 bases, J lost 5 bases, and 11 bases stayed unmatched. Germline values: CDR1 MNHEY, CDR2 SMNVEV (reference sequence). In DNA, the CDR3 is TGTGCCAGCAGTCCTCAACAGGGGGTGGTGGACGAGCAGTACTTC. Translated, it gives CASSPQQGVVDEQYF.

The chain recombines TRBV28 with TRBJ1-5, with D unresolved. CDR1 is MDHEN, CDR2 SYDVKM, per germline. The CDR3 runs to 13 residues. V lost 6 bases and J 6 bases, leaving 12 bases between the germline ends. This chain's CDR3 is CASSEPGSQPQHF. The CDR3 DNA follows: TGTGCCAGCAGCGAACCCGGGAGTCAGCCCCAGCATTTT.

The genes are TRBV30 and TRBJ2-2; D uncertain. Trimming pared 1 base from V and 7 bases from J, leaving 7 bases between. The CDR3 is made up of 12 amino acids. Germline V gene lookup returns CDR1 GTSNPN and CDR2 SVGIG (reference sequence). CDR3 loop: CAWSAQYGELFF. The CDR3 nucleotides read TGTGCCTGGAGTGCCCAATACGGGGAGCTGTTTTTT.

This clonotype has a handful of counts. CDR3 bases: TGTGCCAGCAGCCCCGTCGGTAGAGATACGCAGTATTTT. It specifies CASSPVGRDTQYF. The chain is built from TRBV7-9 and TRBJ2-3; D remains ambiguous. Trimming pared 5 bases from V and 5 bases from J, leaving 11 bases between. CDR3 size: 13 residues. The germline gives CDR1 SEHNR, CDR2 FQNEAQ (reference sequence).

This clonotype occurred a few times. V usage is TRBV19 and J usage is TRBJ1-1; 10 bases map to TRBD1. The length of the CDR3 is 16 residues. V shed 7 bases and J 2 bases; nucleotides not matched to a gene: 10. Per the germline V gene, CDR1 is LNHDA and CDR2 is SQIVND (reference sequence). CDR3 sequence (DNA): TGTGCCAGTATCGATCCGACAGGGGGCCTAAACACTGAAGCTTTCTTT. It yields the protein CASIDPTGGLNTEAFF.

The chain links TRBV11-2 to TRBJ2-1; unclear D gene. V was shortened by 0 bases and J by 2 bases, with 20 bases between the two germline ends. The CDR3 sequence is 19 residues long. The germline V gene has CDR1 SGHAT and CDR2 FQNNGV. CDR3 coding DNA: TGTGCCAGCAGCTTAGATCGTCGGGTAGGACCTCGGGCCTACAATGAGCAGTTCTTC. It translates to CASSLDRRVGPRAYNEQFF.

The chain employs TRBV7-2 and TRBJ1-2; the D is unclear. CDR1 is SGHTA, CDR2 FQGNSA, per germline. There are 15 residues in the CDR3. Between the trimmed V and J ends, which lost 5 bases and 8 bases, there was a span of 21 bases. The CDR3 region is CASSLDRLNSGGYTF. Here the CDR3 DNA reads TGTGCCAGCAGCCTCGATCGTCTTAACTCTGGGGGCTACACCTTC.

This clonotype was seen at least ten times. V usage is TRBV20-1 and J usage is TRBJ2-3; 13 nucleotides agree with TRBD2. J was trimmed by 5 bases and V by 2 bases; bases with no gene match: 10. The length of the CDR3 is 17 residues. CDR1 is DFQATT and CDR2 is SNEGSKA in the germline V gene (reference sequence). CDR3 nucleotides: TGCAGTGCTAGACTGGGAACTAGCGGGGGGGAGGGAGATACGCAGTATTTT. It specifies CSARLGTSGGEGDTQYF.